These 10 T cell receptor beta chains were sequenced from one sample in a study of cytomegalovirus exposure and HLA in healthy donors. The data were produced by immunoSEQ multiplex PCR, yet TCRdb's version contains in-frame clones alone and is incomplete. The sample holds about 130,000 clones; roughly 86% are singletons and the top ten take about 3%. Sequencing was done on a sample of PBMCs. All receptors come from a man aged 25-45 years in good health and CMV-seronegative.

The rearrangement uses TRBV5-1 and TRBJ2-1, with 9 bases that match TRBD1. In germline, CDR1 is SGHRS, CDR2 YFSETQ. The CDR3 runs to 15 residues. V trimming: 3 bases; J trimming: 8 bases; junction bases outside the gene matches: 9. The CDR3 loop is CASSSGQGRLDEQFF. The CDR3 coding sequence is TGCGCCAGCAGCTCGGGACAGGGCCGCCTCGATGAGCAGTTCTTC.

The chain employs TRBV2 and TRBJ1-6, with D unresolved. V lost 2 bases, J lost 5 bases, and 7 bases lay in between. Per germline, CDR1 SNHLY and CDR2 FYNNEI. The CDR3 has 14 residues. In DNA form, the CDR3 reads TGTGCCAGCAGTGAAATACACAATAATTCACCCCTCCACTTT. This encodes CASSEIHNNSPLHF.

The chain employs TRBV11-2 and TRBJ1-5; TRBD1 aligns across 8 bases. V was pared by 6 bases and J by 5 bases, with 6 bases of the junction left unmatched. The CDR3 has 14 residues. CDR1 is SGHAT and CDR2 is FQNNGV in the germline V gene. CDR3 sequence (DNA): TGTGCCAGCAGTCTAGACAGGGGACATCAGCCCCAGCATTTT. It yields the protein CASSLDRGHQPQHF.

The chain couples TRBV27 to TRBJ1-5; D unclear. Trimming removed 3 bases at V and 5 bases at J, with 8 bases between. The CDR3 runs to 13 residues. Germline V gives CDR1 MNHEY, CDR2 SMNVEV (reference sequence). The CDR3 spells CASSLRFDQPQHF. The CDR3 DNA is TGTGCCAGCAGTTTGCGTTTCGATCAGCCCCAGCATTTT.

The gene calls are TRBV27 and TRBJ2-5, with a weak D call TRBD1 (6 bases). Trimming took 6 bases from V and 11 from J, leaving 19 bases between them. CDR1 and CDR2 (germline): MNHEY, SMNVEV (reference sequence). This CDR3 region has 13 residues. The DNA of the CDR3 is TGTGCCAGCAGCCACACAGGGTTGGAAGAGCAGTACTTC. This encodes CASSHTGLEEQYF.

The rearrangement links TRBV9 to TRBJ2-1; 9 bases line up with TRBD2. This CDR3 comprises 15 residues. V gave up 3 bases and J gave up 3 bases; unmatched junction bases: 4. From germline, CDR1 is SGDLS and CDR2 YYNGEE. CDR3: CASSASGGIYNEQFF. CDR3 sequence (DNA): TGTGCCAGCAGCGCGAGCGGGGGGATCTACAATGAGCAGTTCTTC.

The CDR3 DNA sequence: TGCAGCGTTGGGGGGCTCCCCCCAAGGTCCTACGAGCAGTACTTC. Its protein product is CSVGGLPPRSYEQYF. The chain recombines TRBV29-1 with TRBJ2-7; TRBD1 might be the D (6 bases). With 4 bases removed from V and 1 base from J, the gap between germline ends came to 17 bases. The CDR3 loop spans 15 amino acids. CDR1 is SQVTM, CDR2 ANQGSEA, per germline.

The chain couples TRBV7-7 to TRBJ1-4, with TRBD1 identical over 7 bases. The V gene's germline CDR1 is SSHAT and CDR2 FNYEAQ (reference sequence). J lost 3 bases, V lost 5 bases, and 6 bases had no gene match. The CDR3 is made up of 15 amino acids. CDR3 in DNA: TGTGCCAGCAGCCCCCAGGGGGGTGCTAATGAAAAACTGTTTTTT. Its protein product is CASSPQGGANEKLFF.

V is TRBV6-1 and J is TRBJ1-1; 7 bases are a match to TRBD1. J lost 4 bases, V lost 4 bases, and 6 bases had no gene match. Germline V gene data show CDR1 as MNHNS and CDR2 as SASEGT. The CDR3 sequence is 14 residues long. The CDR3 sequence: CASSVRQGGTEAFF. Written as DNA, the CDR3 is TGTGCCAGCAGTGTACGACAGGGTGGCACTGAAGCTTTCTTT.

The J gene is TRBJ2-6, the V gene TRBV5-4, with D perhaps TRBD1 (5 bases). The CDR3 extends over 18 amino acids. CDR1 SGHNT and CDR2 YYREEE come from the germline V gene (reference sequence). The V gene lost 0 bases and the J gene lost 0 bases, with 13 bases spanning the gap. This chain's CDR3 is CASSLGQKILSGANVLTF. Written as DNA, the CDR3 is TGTGCCAGCAGCTTGGGACAGAAAATCCTCTCTGGGGCCAACGTCCTGACTTTC.